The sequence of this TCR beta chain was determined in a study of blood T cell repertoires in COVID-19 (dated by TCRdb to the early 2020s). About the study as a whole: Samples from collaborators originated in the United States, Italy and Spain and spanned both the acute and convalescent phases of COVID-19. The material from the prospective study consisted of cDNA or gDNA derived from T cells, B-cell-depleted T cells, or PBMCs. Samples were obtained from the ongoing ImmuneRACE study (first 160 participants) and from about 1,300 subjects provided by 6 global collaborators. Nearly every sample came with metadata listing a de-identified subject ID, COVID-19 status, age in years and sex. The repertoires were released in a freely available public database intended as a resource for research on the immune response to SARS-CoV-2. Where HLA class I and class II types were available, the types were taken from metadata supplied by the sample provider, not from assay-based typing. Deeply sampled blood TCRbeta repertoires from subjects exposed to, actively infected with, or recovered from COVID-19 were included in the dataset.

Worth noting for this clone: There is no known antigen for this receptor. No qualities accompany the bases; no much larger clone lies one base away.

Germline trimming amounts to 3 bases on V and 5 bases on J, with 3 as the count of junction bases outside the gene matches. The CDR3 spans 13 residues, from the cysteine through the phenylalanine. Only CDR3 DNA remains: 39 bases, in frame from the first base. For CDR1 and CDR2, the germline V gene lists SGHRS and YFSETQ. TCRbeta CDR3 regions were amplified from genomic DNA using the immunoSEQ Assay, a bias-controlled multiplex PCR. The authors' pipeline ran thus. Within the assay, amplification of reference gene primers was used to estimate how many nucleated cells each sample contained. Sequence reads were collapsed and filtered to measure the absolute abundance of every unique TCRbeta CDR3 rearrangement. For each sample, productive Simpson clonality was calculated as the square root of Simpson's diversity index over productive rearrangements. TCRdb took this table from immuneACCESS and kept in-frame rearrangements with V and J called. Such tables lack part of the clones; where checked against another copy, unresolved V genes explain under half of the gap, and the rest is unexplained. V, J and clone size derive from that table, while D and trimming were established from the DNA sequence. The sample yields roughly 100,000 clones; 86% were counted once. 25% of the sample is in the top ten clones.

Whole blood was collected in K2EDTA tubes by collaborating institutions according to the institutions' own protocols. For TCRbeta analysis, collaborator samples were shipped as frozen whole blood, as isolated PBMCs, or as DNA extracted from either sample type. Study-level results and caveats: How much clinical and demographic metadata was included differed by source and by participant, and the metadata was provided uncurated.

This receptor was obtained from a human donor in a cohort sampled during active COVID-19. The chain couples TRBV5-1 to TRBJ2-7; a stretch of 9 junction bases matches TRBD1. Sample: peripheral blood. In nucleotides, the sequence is TGCGCCAGCAGCTGGACAGGGGTCAACGAGCAGTACTTC. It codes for CASSWTGVNEQYF.